The 18 T cell receptor beta chains in this list originate from one sample, sequenced in a study of OX40 agonist ivuxolimab in advanced cancers. TCRdb keeps only in-frame clones here, not all; method: immunoSEQ multiplex PCR. The sample has 55,000 to 80,000 clones; roughly 89% are singletons. Sequencing used CD4+ or CD8+ T cells sorted from blood, obtained in a trial of the OX40 agonist ivuxolimab. Receptors were obtained from an adult with an advanced solid tumor such as melanoma, head and neck, liver or kidney cancer.

CDR3 sequence (DNA): TGCGCCAGCAGCCAAGATCGAGGACAGGGTTCCTACGAGCAGTACTTC. This sequence encodes CASSQDRGQGSYEQYF. The V call is TRBV4-1, the J call TRBJ2-7; 8 bases line up with TRBD1. With V trimmed by 0 bases and J by 1 base, 5 bases remained unmatched. CDR3 length: 16 residues. Germline CDR1 is MGHRA and CDR2 is YSYEKL.

The V call is TRBV6-5, the J call TRBJ2-2, with a possible D match to TRBD2 (5 bases). Trimming took 0 bases from V and 1 from J, leaving 6 bases between them. CDR3 length: 15 residues. Germline loops: CDR1 MNHEY, CDR2 SVGAGI. CDR3 DNA: TGTGCCAGCAGTTACTCGAGCGGGAACACCGGGGAGCTGTTTTTT. Translating it yields CASSYSSGNTGELFF.

This sequence joins TRBV7-9 and TRBJ2-7, with 8 bases lining up with TRBD1. Germline loops: CDR1 SEHNR, CDR2 FQNEAQ (reference sequence). V was pared by 1 base and J by 7 bases, with 6 bases of the junction left unmatched. The CDR3 has 14 residues. The CDR3 DNA sequence: TGTGCCAGCAGCTTAGGCCCAGGGGGCACGGAGCAGTACTTC. Amino acids: CASSLGPGGTEQYF.

The CDR3 DNA sequence: TGTGCCAGCAGCGTAGATTCTTCCCTGAGTATGGGAGGGGAGCTGTTTTTT. Protein sequence: CASSVDSSLSMGGELFF. The gene calls are TRBV9 and TRBJ2-2; D is uncertain. The CDR3 is 17 amino acids. V was trimmed by 0 bases and J by 8 bases, leaving 20 bases between them. Germline V gene lookup returns CDR1 SGDLS and CDR2 YYNGEE.

This clone was recorded once. The V call is TRBV5-4, the J call TRBJ2-1, with 8 bases aligning to TRBD1. Germline V gene lookup returns CDR1 SGHNT and CDR2 YYREEE (reference sequence). The CDR3 runs to 14 residues. V was clipped by 0 bases and J by 8 bases; unmatched bases: 4. CDR3 amino acids: CASSLAGGGYEQFF. The CDR3 DNA reads as TGTGCCAGCAGCTTGGCAGGGGGCGGCTATGAGCAGTTCTTC.

CDR3 amino acids: CASSFGQTYEQYF. The DNA of the CDR3 is TGTGCCAGCAGCTTCGGACAGACCTACGAGCAGTACTTC. The chain recombines TRBV5-6 with TRBJ2-7; a possible D gene is TRBD1 (6 bases). Germline V CDR1 and CDR2: SGHDT, YYEEEE. This CDR3 has 13 amino acids. V lost 2 bases and J 2 bases, leaving 8 bases between the germline ends.

The CDR3, as DNA: TGCGCCAGCAGCCAAGTGCGGACAGGGTTGGGCTACACCTTC. As protein: CASSQVRTGLGYTF. This chain links TRBV4-1 with TRBJ1-2; 8 bases line up with TRBD1. Germline-derived CDR1 and CDR2 are MGHRA and YSYEKL. V trimming: 1 base; J trimming: 8 bases; junction bases outside the gene matches: 6. The CDR3 extends over 14 amino acids.

J is TRBJ2-3 and V is TRBV27; D not certain. This CDR3 is 14 amino acids long. V dropped 0 bases and J dropped 2 bases, with 6 bases sitting between them. Germline loops: CDR1 MNHEY, CDR2 SMNVEV (reference sequence). The CDR3 DNA reads as TGTGCCAGCAGTTTATCATCGCCCACAGATACGCAGTATTTT. Translating it yields CASSLSSPTDTQYF.

The V and J genes are TRBV15 and TRBJ2-5; maybe TRBD2 (5 bases). CDR1 LNHNV and CDR2 YYDKDF come from the germline V gene (reference sequence). V gave up 1 base and J gave up 2 bases, with 11 bases separating them. The CDR3 totals 15 residues. CDR3 residues: CATSRGRGQQETQYF. CDR3 coding DNA: TGTGCCACCAGCAGAGGACGAGGGCAGCAAGAGACCCAGTACTTC.

This chain links TRBV6-4 with TRBJ2-5, with D possibly matching TRBD2 (6 bases). The CDR3 consists of 12 residues. In germline, CDR1 is MRHNA, CDR2 SNTAGT. Between the trimmed V and J ends, which lost 9 bases and 4 bases, there was a span of 12 bases. The CDR3 DNA is TGTGCCAGAATAAACGGGGGAGAGACCCAGTACTTC. This encodes CARINGGETQYF.

The chain carries TRBV10-3 and TRBJ2-7; TRBD2 matches at 8 bases. Germline V gene lookup returns CDR1 ENHRY and CDR2 SYGVKD. The CDR3 runs 14 residues. The trim removed 5 bases at V and 1 base at J, leaving 4 bases unmatched. The CDR3 reads CAISPGLESYEQYF. As DNA, the CDR3 is TGTGCCATCAGTCCGGGACTAGAGTCCTACGAGCAGTACTTC.

This chain links TRBV11-2 with TRBJ2-5, with 12 bases lining up with TRBD2. The CDR3 contains 18 residues. Per germline, CDR1 SGHAT and CDR2 FQNNGV. With V trimmed by 1 base and J by 2 bases, 8 bases remained unmatched. CDR3 sequence (DNA): TGTGCCAGCAGCTTAGTTGGCCAACTAGCGGGAGGACAAGAGACCCAGTACTTC. It specifies CASSLVGQLAGGQETQYF. Drawing the rest from reference TRBV11-2 and TRBJ2-5, the complete variable domain is EAGVAQSPRYKIIEKRQSVAFWCNPISGHATLYWYQQILGQGPKLLIQFQNNGVVDDSQLPKDRFSAERLKGVDSTLKIQPAKLEDSAVYLCASSLVGQLAGGQETQYFGPGTRLLVL.

The rearrangement joins TRBV28 to TRBJ2-7, with D perhaps matching TRBD1 (5 bases). Germline-derived CDR1 and CDR2 are MDHEN and SYDVKM. This CDR3 has 16 residues. V dropped 7 bases and J dropped 2 bases, with 21 bases sitting between them. CDR3 residues: CASNDPLAGRTYEQYF. CDR3 DNA: TGTGCCAGCAATGACCCTTTGGCAGGGCGTACCTACGAGCAGTACTTC.

The rearrangement uses TRBV30 and TRBJ2-3; D is unclear. The CDR3 has 10 amino acids. The germline CDR1 and CDR2 sequences are GTSNPN and SVGIG (reference sequence). The V gene lost 4 bases and the J gene lost 5 bases, with 4 bases spanning the gap. The CDR3 spells CAWNLDTQYF. DNA for the CDR3: TGTGCCTGGAACTTAGATACGCAGTATTTT.

The chain joins TRBV7-8 to TRBJ2-1, with D possibly TRBD2 on 6 matching bases. Per the germline V gene, CDR1 is SGHVS and CDR2 is FQNEAQ. V was shortened by 2 bases and J by 8 bases, with 10 bases between the two germline ends. The CDR3 length is 13 residues. Written as DNA, the CDR3 is TGTGCCAGCAGCTTAATCGGGGGATATGAGCAGTTCTTC. This sequence encodes CASSLIGGYEQFF.

This clone was counted a single time. V gene TRBV7-9 combines with J gene TRBJ1-1; D ambiguous. The CDR3 has 14 amino acids. With 4 bases removed from V and 3 bases from J, the gap between germline ends came to 12 bases. Germline CDR1 SEHNR, CDR2 FQNEAQ (reference sequence). This CDR3 is CASSSVGGYTEAFF. Here the CDR3 DNA reads TGTGCCAGCAGCTCCGTGGGAGGGTACACTGAAGCTTTCTTT.

The rearrangement links TRBV5-1 to TRBJ2-5, with 7 bases identical to TRBD1. Per the germline V gene, CDR1 is SGHRS and CDR2 is YFSETQ. This CDR3 spans 15 amino acids. J lost 0 bases, V lost 1 base, and 3 bases had no gene match. The CDR3 spells CASSLQGQYQETQYF. Written as DNA, the CDR3 is TGCGCCAGCAGCTTGCAGGGACAGTACCAAGAGACCCAGTACTTC.

The chain joins TRBV9 to TRBJ2-1; 10 bases fit TRBD2. V trimming: 0 bases; J trimming: 9 bases; junction bases outside the gene matches: 9. CDR1 SGDLS and CDR2 YYNGEE come from the germline V gene. This CDR3 comprises 16 residues. CDR3 in amino acids: CASSVASSGGPIEQFF. For the CDR3, the DNA is TGTGCCAGCAGCGTAGCAAGTAGCGGGGGGCCTATTGAGCAGTTCTTC.